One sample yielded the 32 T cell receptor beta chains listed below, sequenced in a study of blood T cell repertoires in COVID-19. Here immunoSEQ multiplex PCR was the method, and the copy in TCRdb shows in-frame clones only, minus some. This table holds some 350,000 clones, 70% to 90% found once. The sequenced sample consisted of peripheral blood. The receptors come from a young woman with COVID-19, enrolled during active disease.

For the CDR3, the DNA is TGCGCCAGCAGCTTGACAGGTTGGGATGAGCAGTTCTTC. It is translated as CASSLTGWDEQFF. This chain uses TRBV5-1 with TRBJ2-1, with D perhaps TRBD1 (5 bases). V shed 1 base and J shed 8 bases, with 10 bases lying between them. CDR3 size: 13 residues. The germline gives CDR1 SGHRS, CDR2 YFSETQ. Filled out from reference TRBV5-1 and TRBJ2-1, the complete variable domain reads KAGVTQTPRYLIKTRGQQVTLSCSPISGHRSVSWYQQTPGQGLQFLFEYFSETQRNKGNFPGRFSGRQFSNSRSEMNVSTLELGDSALYLCASSLTGWDEQFFGPGTRLTVL.

The DNA of the CDR3 is TGTGCCAGCAGCGTGGCGGGAGGGTTCAATGAGCAGTTCTTC. This gives the protein CASSVAGGFNEQFF. The chain has TRBV9 and TRBJ2-1; TRBD2 matches 9 bases. The V segment lost 2 bases and the J segment 6 bases; nucleotides outside the gene matches: 3. CDR1 is SGDLS, CDR2 YYNGEE, per germline. The CDR3 runs to 14 residues.

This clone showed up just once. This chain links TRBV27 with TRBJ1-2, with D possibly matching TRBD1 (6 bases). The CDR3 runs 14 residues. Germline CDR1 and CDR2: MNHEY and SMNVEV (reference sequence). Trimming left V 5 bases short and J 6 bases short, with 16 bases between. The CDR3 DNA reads TGTGCCAGCAGTCGACAGGTGGGACGCGATGGCTACACCTTC. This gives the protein CASSRQVGRDGYTF.

The CDR3 bases are TGTGCCAGCCATCGGGAAGGGGACTCCGGGGAGCTGTTTTTT. Translation gives CASHREGDSGELFF. V usage is TRBV6-6 and J usage is TRBJ2-2; maybe TRBD2 (6 bases). The germline CDR1 and CDR2 sequences are MNHNY and SVGAGI (reference sequence). The CDR3 consists of 14 residues. V dropped 8 bases and J dropped 6 bases, with 16 bases sitting between them.

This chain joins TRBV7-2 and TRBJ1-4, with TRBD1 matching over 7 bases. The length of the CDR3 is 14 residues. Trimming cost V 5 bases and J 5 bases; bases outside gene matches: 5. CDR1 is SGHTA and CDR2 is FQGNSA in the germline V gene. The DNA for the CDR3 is TGTGCCAGCAGCCCCCGGACAGGAAATGAAAAACTGTTTTTT. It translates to CASSPRTGNEKLFF.

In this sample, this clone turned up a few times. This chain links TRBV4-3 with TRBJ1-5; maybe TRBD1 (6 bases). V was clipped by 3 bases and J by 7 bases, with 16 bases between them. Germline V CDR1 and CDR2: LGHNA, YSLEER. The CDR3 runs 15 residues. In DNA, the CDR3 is TGCGCCAGCAGCCAGGATATACAGGGTGGACAGCCCCAGCATTTT. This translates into CASSQDIQGGQPQHF.

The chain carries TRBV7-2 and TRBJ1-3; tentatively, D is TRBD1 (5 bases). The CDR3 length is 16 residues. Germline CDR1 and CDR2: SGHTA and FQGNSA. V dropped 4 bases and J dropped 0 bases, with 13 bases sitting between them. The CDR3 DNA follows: TGTGCCAGCAGCTCCCGACAGTTGAGCTCTGGAAACACCATATATTTT. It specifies CASSSRQLSSGNTIYF.

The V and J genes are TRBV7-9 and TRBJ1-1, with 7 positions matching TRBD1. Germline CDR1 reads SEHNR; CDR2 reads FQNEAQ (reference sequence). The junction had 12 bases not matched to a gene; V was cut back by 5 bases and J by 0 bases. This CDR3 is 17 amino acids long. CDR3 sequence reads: CASSRRGTAPMNTEAFF. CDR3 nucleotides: TGTGCCAGCAGCCGACGAGGGACAGCCCCTATGAACACTGAAGCTTTCTTT.

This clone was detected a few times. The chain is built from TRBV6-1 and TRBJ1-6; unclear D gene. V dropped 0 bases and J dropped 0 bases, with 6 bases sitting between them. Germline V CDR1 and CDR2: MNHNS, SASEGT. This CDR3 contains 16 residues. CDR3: CASSEARSSYNSPLHF. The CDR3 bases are TGTGCCAGCAGTGAAGCGCGGAGCTCCTATAATTCACCCCTCCACTTT.

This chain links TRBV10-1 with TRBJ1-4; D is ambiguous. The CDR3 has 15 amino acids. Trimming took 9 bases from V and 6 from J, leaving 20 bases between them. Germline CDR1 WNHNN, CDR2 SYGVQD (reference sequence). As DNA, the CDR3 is TGCGCCAGTGGGCCTAAGGGCCGCGGGGATGAAAAACTGTTTTTT. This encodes CASGPKGRGDEKLFF.

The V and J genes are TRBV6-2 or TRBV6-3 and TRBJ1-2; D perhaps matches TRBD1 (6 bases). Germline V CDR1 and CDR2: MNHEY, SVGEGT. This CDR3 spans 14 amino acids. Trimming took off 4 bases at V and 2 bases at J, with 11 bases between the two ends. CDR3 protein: CASSWGQSNYGYTF. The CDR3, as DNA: TGTGCCAGCAGTTGGGGACAATCCAACTATGGCTACACCTTC.

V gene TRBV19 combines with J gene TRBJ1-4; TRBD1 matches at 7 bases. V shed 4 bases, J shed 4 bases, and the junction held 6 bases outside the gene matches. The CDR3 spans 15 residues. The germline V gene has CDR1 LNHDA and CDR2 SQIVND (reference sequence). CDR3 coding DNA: TGTGCCAGTAGTAGCTCCGGGGACAGTAATGAAAAACTGTTTTTT. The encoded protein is CASSSSGDSNEKLFF. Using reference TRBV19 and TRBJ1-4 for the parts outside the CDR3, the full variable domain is DGGITQSPKYLFRKEGQNVTLSCEQNLNHDAMYWYRQDPGQGLRLIYYSQIVNDFQKGDIAEGYSVSREKKESFPLTVTSAQKNPTAFYLCASSSSGDSNEKLFFGSGTQLSVL.

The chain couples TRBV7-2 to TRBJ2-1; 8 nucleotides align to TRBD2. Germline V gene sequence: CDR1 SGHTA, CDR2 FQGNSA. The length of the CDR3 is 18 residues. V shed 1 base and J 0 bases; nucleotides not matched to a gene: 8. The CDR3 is CASSLGAGVVGSYNEQFF. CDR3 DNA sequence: TGTGCCAGCAGCTTAGGAGCGGGAGTCGTTGGCTCCTACAATGAGCAGTTCTTC.

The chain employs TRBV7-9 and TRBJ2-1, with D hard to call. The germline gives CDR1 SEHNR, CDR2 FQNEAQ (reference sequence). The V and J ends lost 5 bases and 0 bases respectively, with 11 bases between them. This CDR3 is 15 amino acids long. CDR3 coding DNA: TGTGCCAGCAGCGGTAGCTATAGCTCCTACAATGAGCAGTTCTTC. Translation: CASSGSYSSYNEQFF.

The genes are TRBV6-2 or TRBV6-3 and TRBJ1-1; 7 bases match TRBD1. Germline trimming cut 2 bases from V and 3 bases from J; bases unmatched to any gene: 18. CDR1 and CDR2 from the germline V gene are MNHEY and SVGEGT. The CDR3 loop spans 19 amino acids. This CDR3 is CASSYTADRESVVYTEAFF. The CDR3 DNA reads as TGTGCCAGCAGTTACACGGCCGACAGGGAGAGTGTTGTGTACACTGAAGCTTTCTTT.

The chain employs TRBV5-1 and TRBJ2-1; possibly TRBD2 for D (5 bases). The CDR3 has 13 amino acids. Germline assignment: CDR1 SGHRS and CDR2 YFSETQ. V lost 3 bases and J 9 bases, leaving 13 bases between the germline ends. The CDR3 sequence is CASSSLGLAEQFF. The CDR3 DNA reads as TGCGCCAGCAGCTCACTAGGGCTAGCTGAGCAGTTCTTC. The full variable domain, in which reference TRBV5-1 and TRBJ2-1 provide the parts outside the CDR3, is KAGVTQTPRYLIKTRGQQVTLSCSPISGHRSVSWYQQTPGQGLQFLFEYFSETQRNKGNFPGRFSGRQFSNSRSEMNVSTLELGDSALYLCASSSLGLAEQFFGPGTRLTVL.

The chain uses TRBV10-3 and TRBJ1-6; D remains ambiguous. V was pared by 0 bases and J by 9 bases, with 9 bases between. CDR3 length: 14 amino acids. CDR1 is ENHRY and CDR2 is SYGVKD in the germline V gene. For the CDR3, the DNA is TGTGCCATCAGTGAGTCGGTCCTAGGTTCACCCCTCCACTTT. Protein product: CAISESVLGSPLHF.

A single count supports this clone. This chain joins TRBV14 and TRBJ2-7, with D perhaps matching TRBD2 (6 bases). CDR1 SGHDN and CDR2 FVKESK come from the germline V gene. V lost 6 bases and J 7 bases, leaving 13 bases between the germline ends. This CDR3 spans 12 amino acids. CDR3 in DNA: TGTGCCAGCAGTCGTGGGACTGGAGAGCAGTACGTC. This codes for CASSRGTGEQYV.

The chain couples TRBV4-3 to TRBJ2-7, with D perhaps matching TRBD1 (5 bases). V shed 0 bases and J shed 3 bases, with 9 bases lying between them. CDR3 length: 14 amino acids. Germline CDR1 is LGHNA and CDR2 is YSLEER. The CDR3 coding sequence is TGCGCCAGCAGCCAAGATGGGGCAGGCTACGAGCAGTACTTC. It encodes CASSQDGAGYEQYF.

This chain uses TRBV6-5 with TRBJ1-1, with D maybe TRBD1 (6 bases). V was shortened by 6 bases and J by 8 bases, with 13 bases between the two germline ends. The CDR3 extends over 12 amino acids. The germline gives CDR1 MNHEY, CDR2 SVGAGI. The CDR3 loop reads CASRKGVGEAFF. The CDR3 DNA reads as TGTGCCAGCAGAAAGGGGGTCGGGGAAGCTTTCTTT.

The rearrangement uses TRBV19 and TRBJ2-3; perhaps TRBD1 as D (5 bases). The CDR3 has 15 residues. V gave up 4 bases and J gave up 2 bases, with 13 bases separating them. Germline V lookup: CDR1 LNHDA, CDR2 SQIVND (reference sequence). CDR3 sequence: CASSRQGVITDTQYF. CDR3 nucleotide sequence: TGTGCCAGTAGTAGGCAGGGTGTCATCACAGATACGCAGTATTTT.

The CDR3 DNA sequence: TGTGCCAGCAGCTTGCGACAGGGGCTCAGCTTCAATCAGCCCCAGCATTTT. This gives the protein CASSLRQGLSFNQPQHF. This chain uses TRBV7-9 with TRBJ1-5, with 8 positions matching TRBD1. Germline lookup yields CDR1 SEHNR and CDR2 FQNEAQ (reference sequence). The CDR3 has 17 amino acids. The V gene end was trimmed by 3 bases and the J gene end by 3 bases; junction bases not matched to a gene: 10.

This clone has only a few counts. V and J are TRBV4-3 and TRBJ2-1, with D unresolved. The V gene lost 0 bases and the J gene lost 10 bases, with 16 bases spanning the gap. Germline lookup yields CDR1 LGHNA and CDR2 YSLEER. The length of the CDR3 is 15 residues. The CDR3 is CASSQEGSLATEQFF. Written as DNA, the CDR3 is TGCGCCAGCAGCCAAGAGGGCTCTTTGGCTACCGAGCAGTTCTTC.

CDR3 residues: CAISFQGETEAFF. CDR3 sequence (DNA): TGTGCCATCAGTTTTCAGGGGGAGACTGAAGCTTTCTTT. The chain couples TRBV10-3 to TRBJ1-1; 7 bases agree with TRBD1. This CDR3 contains 13 residues. V was pared by 5 bases and J by 5 bases, with 5 bases of the junction left unmatched. Germline loops: CDR1 ENHRY, CDR2 SYGVKD.

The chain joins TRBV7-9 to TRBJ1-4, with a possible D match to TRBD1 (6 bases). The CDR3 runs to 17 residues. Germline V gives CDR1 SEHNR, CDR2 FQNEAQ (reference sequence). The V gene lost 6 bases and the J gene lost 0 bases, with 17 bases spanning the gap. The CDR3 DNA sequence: TGTGCCAGCAGTTTGAGCAGGGGTGATGCAACTAATGAAAAACTGTTTTTT. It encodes CASSLSRGDATNEKLFF.

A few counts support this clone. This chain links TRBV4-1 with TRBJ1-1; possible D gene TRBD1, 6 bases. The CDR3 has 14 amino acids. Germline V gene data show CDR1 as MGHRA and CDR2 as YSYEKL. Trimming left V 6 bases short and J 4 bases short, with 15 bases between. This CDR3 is CASSPRGAGTEAFF. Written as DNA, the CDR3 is TGCGCCAGCAGTCCGCGGGGGGCCGGCACTGAAGCTTTCTTT.

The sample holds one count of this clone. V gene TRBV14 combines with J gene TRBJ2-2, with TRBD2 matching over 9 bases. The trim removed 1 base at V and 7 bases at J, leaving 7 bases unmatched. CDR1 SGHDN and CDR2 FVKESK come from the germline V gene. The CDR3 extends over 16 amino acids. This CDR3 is CASSQGLAGIVGELFF. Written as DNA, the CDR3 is TGTGCCAGCAGCCAAGGGCTAGCGGGAATCGTCGGGGAGCTGTTTTTT.

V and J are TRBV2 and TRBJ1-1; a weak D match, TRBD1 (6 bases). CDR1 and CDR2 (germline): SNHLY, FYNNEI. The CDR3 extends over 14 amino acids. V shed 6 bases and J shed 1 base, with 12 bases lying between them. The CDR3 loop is CASRAGTTNTEAFF. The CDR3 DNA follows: TGTGCCAGCAGGGCCGGGACAACGAACACTGAAGCTTTCTTT.

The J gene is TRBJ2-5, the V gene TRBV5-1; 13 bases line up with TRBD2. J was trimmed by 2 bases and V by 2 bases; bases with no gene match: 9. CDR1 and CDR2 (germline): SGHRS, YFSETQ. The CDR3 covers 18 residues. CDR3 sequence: CASSFGTSGAPAQETQYF. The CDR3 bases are TGCGCCAGCAGCTTTGGGACTAGCGGGGCCCCTGCTCAAGAGACCCAGTACTTC.

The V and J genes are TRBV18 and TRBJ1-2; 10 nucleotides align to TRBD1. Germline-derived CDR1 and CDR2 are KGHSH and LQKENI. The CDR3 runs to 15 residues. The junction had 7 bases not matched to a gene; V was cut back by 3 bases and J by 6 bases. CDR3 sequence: CASSPSRQGADGYTF. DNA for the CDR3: TGTGCCAGCTCACCCAGCAGACAGGGGGCGGATGGCTACACCTTC.

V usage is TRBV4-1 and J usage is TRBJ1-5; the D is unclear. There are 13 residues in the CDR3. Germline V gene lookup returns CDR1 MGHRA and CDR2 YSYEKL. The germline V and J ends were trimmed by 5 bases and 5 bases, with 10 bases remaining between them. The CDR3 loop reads CASSEGVDQPQHF. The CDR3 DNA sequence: TGCGCCAGCAGCGAAGGAGTAGATCAGCCCCAGCATTTT.

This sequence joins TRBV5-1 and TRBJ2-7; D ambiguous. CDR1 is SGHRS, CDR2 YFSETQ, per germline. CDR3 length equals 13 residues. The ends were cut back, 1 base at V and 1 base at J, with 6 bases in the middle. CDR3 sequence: CASSLSPSYEQYV. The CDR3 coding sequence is TGCGCCAGCAGCTTGTCCCCATCCTACGAGCAGTACGTC.